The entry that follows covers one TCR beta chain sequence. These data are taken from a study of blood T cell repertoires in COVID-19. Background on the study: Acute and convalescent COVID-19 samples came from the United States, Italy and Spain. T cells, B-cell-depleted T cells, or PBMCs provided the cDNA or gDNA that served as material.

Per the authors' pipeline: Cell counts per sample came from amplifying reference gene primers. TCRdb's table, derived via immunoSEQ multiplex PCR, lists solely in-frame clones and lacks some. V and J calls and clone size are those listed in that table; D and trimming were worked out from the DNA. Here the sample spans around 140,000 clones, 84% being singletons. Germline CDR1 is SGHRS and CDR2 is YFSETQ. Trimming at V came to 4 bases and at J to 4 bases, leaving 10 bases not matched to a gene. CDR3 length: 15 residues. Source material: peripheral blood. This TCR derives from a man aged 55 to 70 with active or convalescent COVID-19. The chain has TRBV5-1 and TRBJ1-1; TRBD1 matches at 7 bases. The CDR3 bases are TGCGCCAGCAGCCCTCGACAGGGTGTAGGCACTGAAGCTTTCTTT. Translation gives CASSPRQGVGTEAFF.